The 26 T cell receptor beta chains below were found in one sample sequenced in a study of cytomegalovirus exposure and HLA in healthy donors. PCR employed 60 Vbeta and 13 Jbeta primers. Assay: immunoSEQ multiplex PCR; the TCRdb copy retains only in-frame clones and omits some. The sample has about 96,000 clones; the top ten hold roughly 3%. The sequenced sample consisted of PBMCs. These receptors were collected from a woman aged 25 to 39 in good health and CMV-seronegative.

The V call is TRBV9, the J call TRBJ2-7, with 10 bases aligning to TRBD1. The length of the CDR3 is 15 residues. Trimming took 3 bases from V and 3 from J; bases not matched to a gene: 6. Germline V gives CDR1 SGDLS, CDR2 YYNGEE. Here the CDR3 reads CASSEPGTGDYEQYF. The CDR3 DNA is TGTGCCAGCAGCGAACCCGGGACAGGGGACTACGAGCAGTACTTC.

The V and J genes are TRBV18 and TRBJ2-5, with a tentative D call TRBD1 (6 bases). The V and J ends lost 6 bases and 1 base respectively, with 18 bases between them. This CDR3 region has 16 residues. Germline V gene lookup returns CDR1 KGHSH and CDR2 LQKENI. The CDR3 region has the DNA TGTGCCAGCTCTCCGAACCTACAGGGCCTCCAAGAGACCCAGTACTTC. It yields the protein CASSPNLQGLQETQYF.

The V call is TRBV16, the J call TRBJ2-7, with D maybe TRBD2 (5 bases). The CDR3 sequence is 12 residues long. V lost 1 base and J lost 5, with 6 bases in between. Per the germline V gene, CDR1 is KGHSY and CDR2 is FQNENV. For the CDR3, the DNA is TGTGCCAGCAGCCAATTGAGGGACGAGCAGTACTTC. It yields the protein CASSQLRDEQYF.

The rearrangement links TRBV25-1 to TRBJ1-3; 7 positions match TRBD1. Germline-derived CDR1 and CDR2 are MGHDK and SYGVNS. This CDR3 comprises 15 residues. The V gene end was trimmed by 3 bases and the J gene end by 4 bases; junction bases not matched to a gene: 6. The CDR3 coding sequence is TGTGCCAGCAGTGATGACAGGGCGTGGGGAAACACCATATATTTT. As protein: CASSDDRAWGNTIYF.

V and J are TRBV27 and TRBJ1-6; 9 bases align to TRBD1. There are 13 residues in the CDR3. The J segment lost 12 bases and the V segment lost 5 bases, leaving 5 bases of the junction unmatched. Germline V gives CDR1 MNHEY, CDR2 SMNVEV (reference sequence). CDR3 bases: TGTGCCAGCAGTACCACGACAGGGGGACCCCTCCACTTT. It translates to CASSTTTGGPLHF.

The chain recombines TRBV4-1 with TRBJ2-7; 14 positions agree with TRBD2. The CDR3 has 17 amino acids. CDR1 is MGHRA, CDR2 YSYEKL, per germline. J lost 6 bases, V lost 0 bases, and 7 bases had no gene match. The CDR3 sequence is CASSQDWRTSGRSEQYF. CDR3 sequence (DNA): TGCGCCAGCAGCCAAGATTGGAGGACTAGCGGGAGGTCCGAGCAGTACTTC.

J is TRBJ2-1 and V is TRBV29-1; TRBD2 matches 7 bases. CDR1 is SQVTM, CDR2 ANQGSEA, per germline. CDR3 length: 12 amino acids. CDR3 region: CRAGGGSNEQFF. The CDR3, as DNA: TGCAGGGCGGGCGGCGGGAGCAATGAGCAGTTCTTC.

The chain combines TRBV7-3 with TRBJ2-7; possible D gene TRBD1, 5 bases. CDR3 length: 16 amino acids. Germline values: CDR1 SGHTA, CDR2 FQGTGA. Between the trimmed V and J ends, which lost 1 base and 0 bases, there was a span of 13 bases. DNA of the CDR3: TGTGCCAGCAGCTTAAAGCCCGACAGCCTCTCCTACGAGCAGTACTTC. The encoded protein is CASSLKPDSLSYEQYF.

The chain employs TRBV6-5 and TRBJ2-1; 10 bases agree with TRBD1. The CDR3 extends over 14 amino acids. Trimming cost V 8 bases and J 1 base; bases outside gene matches: 2. CDR1 is MNHEY and CDR2 is SVGAGI in the germline V gene. The CDR3 DNA reads as TGTGCCAGCCGGACAGGGGGGTCCTACAATGAGCAGTTCTTC. It translates to CASRTGGSYNEQFF.

The V call is TRBV19, the J call TRBJ2-5; 8 nucleotides align to TRBD1. The CDR3 runs 14 residues. Germline loops: CDR1 LNHDA, CDR2 SQIVND (reference sequence). With V trimmed by 7 bases and J by 1 base, 5 bases remained unmatched. CDR3 amino acids: CASKDRASQETQYF. As DNA, the CDR3 is TGTGCCAGTAAGGACAGGGCCTCCCAAGAGACCCAGTACTTC. Looking up the rest from reference TRBV19 and TRBJ2-5 gives the full variable domain: DGGITQSPKYLFRKEGQNVTLSCEQNLNHDAMYWYRQDPGQGLRLIYYSQIVNDFQKGDIAEGYSVSREKKESFPLTVTSAQKNPTAFYLCASKDRASQETQYFGPGTRLLVL.

This chain joins TRBV5-1 and TRBJ1-1, with 7 bases lining up with TRBD1. The CDR3 is 14 amino acids. V was pared by 2 bases and J by 3 bases, with 4 bases of the junction left unmatched. CDR1 SGHRS and CDR2 YFSETQ come from the germline V gene. The CDR3 DNA reads TGCGCCAGCAGCTTATACAGGGGCGACACTGAAGCTTTCTTT. This sequence encodes CASSLYRGDTEAFF.

The chain uses TRBV7-2 and TRBJ2-5; the D gene is possibly TRBD2 (6 bases). CDR1 SGHTA and CDR2 FQGNSA come from the germline V gene. The CDR3 sequence is 15 residues long. Between the trimmed V and J ends, which lost 0 bases and 0 bases, there was a span of 8 bases. CDR3 in DNA: TGTGCCAGCAGCTTAGCGGGGGGTTACCAAGAGACCCAGTACTTC. This translates into CASSLAGGYQETQYF. The variable domain in full, completed from reference TRBV7-2 and TRBJ2-5, reads GAGVSQSPSNKVTEKGKDVELRCDPISGHTALYWYRQSLGQGLEFLIYFQGNSAPDKSGLPSDRFSAERTGGSVSTLTIQRTQQEDSAVYLCASSLAGGYQETQYFGPGTRLLVL.

The V call is TRBV19, the J call TRBJ1-1; 7 bases are shared with TRBD1. The CDR3 totals 17 residues. Germline V gene sequence: CDR1 LNHDA, CDR2 SQIVND (reference sequence). Losses at the gene ends were 3 bases for V and 0 bases for J; bases not matched to a gene: 10. The CDR3 spells CASSMSRDRSMNTEAFF. The CDR3 DNA is TGTGCCAGTAGTATGAGCCGGGACAGATCCATGAACACTGAAGCTTTCTTT. Variable domain in full (rest from reference TRBV19 and TRBJ1-1): DGGITQSPKYLFRKEGQNVTLSCEQNLNHDAMYWYRQDPGQGLRLIYYSQIVNDFQKGDIAEGYSVSREKKESFPLTVTSAQKNPTAFYLCASSMSRDRSMNTEAFFGQGTRLTVV.

The J gene is TRBJ1-5, the V gene TRBV7-2; the D is unclear. CDR1 is SGHTA, CDR2 FQGNSA, per germline. The CDR3 has 16 residues. The V gene lost 1 base and the J gene lost 2 bases, with 12 bases spanning the gap. The CDR3, as DNA: TGTGCCAGCAGCTTAGTTGCGTATAGAGGCAATCAGCCCCAGCATTTT. Translation gives CASSLVAYRGNQPQHF. Based on the CDR3 plus reference TRBV7-2 and TRBJ1-5, the full variable domain is GAGVSQSPSNKVTEKGKDVELRCDPISGHTALYWYRQSLGQGLEFLIYFQGNSAPDKSGLPSDRFSAERTGGSVSTLTIQRTQQEDSAVYLCASSLVAYRGNQPQHFGDGTRLSIL.

The chain uses TRBV4-1 and TRBJ2-2; possible D gene TRBD2, 5 bases. CDR1 MGHRA and CDR2 YSYEKL come from the germline V gene. Between the trimmed V and J ends, which lost 0 bases and 5 bases, there was a span of 10 bases. This CDR3 contains 15 residues. DNA of the CDR3: TGCGCCAGCAGCCAAGAAGGCGGGCGGACCGGGGAGCTGTTTTTT. Translated: CASSQEGGRTGELFF.

The rearrangement joins TRBV6-4 to TRBJ2-1; 10 nucleotides match TRBD2. V lost 1 base to trimming and J lost 13 bases; unmatched junction nucleotides: 4. The CDR3 length is 13 residues. CDR1 is MRHNA and CDR2 is SNTAGT in the germline V gene. CDR3 DNA sequence: TGTGCCAGCAGTGACTTGCTAGCGGGAGATCAGTTCTTC. This translates into CASSDLLAGDQFF.

V usage is TRBV29-1 and J usage is TRBJ1-1; D is possibly TRBD1 (5 bases). The CDR3 has 13 residues. The V gene lost 7 bases and the J gene lost 4 bases, with 16 bases spanning the gap. Germline values: CDR1 SQVTM, CDR2 ANQGSEA. The CDR3 coding sequence is TGCAGCGGTAAGAGGGGCGGGGGCACTGAAGCTTTCTTT. Amino acids: CSGKRGGGTEAFF.

The J gene is TRBJ2-5, the V gene TRBV6-1; D not resolved. The J call is in doubt because the DNA end fits TRBJ2-7 better. The CDR3 contains 14 residues. CDR1 and CDR2 from the germline V gene are MNHNS and SASEGT. The CDR3: CASSEMRFSYEQYF. DNA for the CDR3: TGTGCCAGCAGTGAGATGAGGTTCTCCTACGAGCAGTACTTC.

J is TRBJ2-7 and V is TRBV27; a weak D match, TRBD1 (6 bases). V dropped 11 bases and J dropped 0 bases, with 17 bases sitting between them. Per the germline V gene, CDR1 is MNHEY and CDR2 is SMNVEV (reference sequence). The CDR3 totals 14 residues. Here the CDR3 reads CARRHTGSSYEQYF. CDR3 DNA: TGTGCCCGACGACATACAGGGAGCTCCTACGAGCAGTACTTC.

This sequence joins TRBV27 and TRBJ1-2, with D possibly matching TRBD1 (5 bases). CDR3 length: 11 amino acids. Trimming removed 7 bases at V and 7 bases at J, with 10 bases between. In germline, CDR1 is MNHEY, CDR2 SMNVEV (reference sequence). The CDR3 is CASMGGTGYTF. The CDR3 nucleotides read TGTGCCAGCATGGGGGGGACTGGCTACACCTTC.

J is TRBJ2-3 and V is TRBV6-1; 7 nucleotides agree with TRBD1. CDR3 length equals 15 residues. V was pared by 2 bases and J by 1 base, with 3 bases of the junction left unmatched. Germline V gene data show CDR1 as MNHNS and CDR2 as SASEGT. CDR3 protein: CASSELTGGTDTQYF. The CDR3 bases are TGTGCCAGCAGTGAACTAACAGGGGGCACAGATACGCAGTATTTT.

The rearrangement joins TRBV27 to TRBJ1-1, with a weak D call TRBD1 (5 bases). The germline gives CDR1 MNHEY, CDR2 SMNVEV (reference sequence). The CDR3 is 15 amino acids. Trimming left V 1 base short and J 1 base short, with 10 bases between. CDR3 region: CASSLYGGTNTEAFF. As DNA, the CDR3 is TGTGCCAGCAGTTTATACGGGGGGACGAACACTGAAGCTTTCTTT.

The V and J genes are TRBV5-4 and TRBJ2-5; D possibly corresponds to TRBD2 (5 bases). CDR3 length: 15 residues. V was cut by 2 bases and J by 1 base, with 12 bases left in between. Germline V gene sequence: CDR1 SGHNT, CDR2 YYREEE (reference sequence). In DNA form, the CDR3 reads TGTGCCAGCAGCTTCGGAGGAGCGGCCCAAGAGACCCAGTACTTC. It codes for CASSFGGAAQETQYF. Based on the CDR3 plus reference TRBV5-4 and TRBJ2-5, the full variable domain is ETGVTQSPTHLIKTRGQQVTLRCSSQSGHNTVSWYQQALGQGPQFIFQYYREEENGRGNFPPRFSGLQFPNYSSELNVNALELDDSALYLCASSFGGAAQETQYFGPGTRLLVL.

The chain employs TRBV14 and TRBJ2-3; D gene ambiguous. In germline, CDR1 is SGHDN, CDR2 FVKESK. The V and J ends lost 1 base and 2 bases respectively, with 7 bases between them. CDR3 length equals 14 residues. The CDR3 nucleotides read TGTGCCAGCAGCCAAGGTGGCACCACAGATACGCAGTATTTT. The encoded protein is CASSQGGTTDTQYF.

This chain uses TRBV5-6 with TRBJ1-1; D possibly corresponds to TRBD1 (5 bases). This CDR3 spans 12 amino acids. Trimming pared 2 bases from V and 8 bases from J, leaving 10 bases between. Germline CDR1 SGHDT, CDR2 YYEEEE. The DNA for the CDR3 is TGTGCCAGCAGCTTAGGCAGGGTCGAAGCTTTCTTT. Residues: CASSLGRVEAFF.

The chain carries TRBV6-4 and TRBJ2-2; a possible D gene is TRBD1 (5 bases). CDR3 length: 14 residues. Germline CDR1 is MRHNA and CDR2 is SNTAGT. The V end was cut by 5 bases, the J end by 0 bases, with 7 bases between. This CDR3 is CASSTQANTGELFF. CDR3 nucleotides: TGTGCCAGCAGTACACAGGCGAACACCGGGGAGCTGTTTTTT.